These 5 T cell receptor beta chains came from one sample sequenced in a study of cytomegalovirus exposure and HLA in healthy donors. Assay used: immunoSEQ multiplex PCR; TCRdb lists only in-frame clones, some missing. In the table there are 250,000 to 300,000 clones, almost 90% of which are singletons. The specimen sequenced was PBMCs. These receptors were obtained from a woman between 18 and 29 years old in good health and CMV-seronegative.

This chain's CDR3 is CASSQGWGTGGFFEQFF. Written as DNA, the CDR3 is TGTGCCAGCAGCCAAGGTTGGGGGACAGGGGGCTTTTTTGAGCAGTTCTTC. The chain uses TRBV14 and TRBJ2-1; 12 nucleotides line up with TRBD1. This CDR3 spans 17 amino acids. The J segment lost 9 bases and the V segment lost 1 base, leaving 10 bases of the junction unmatched. CDR1 SGHDN and CDR2 FVKESK come from the germline V gene.

The V gene is TRBV7-3, the J gene TRBJ1-1; D remains ambiguous. The CDR3 has 12 amino acids. V lost 5 bases and J 4 bases, leaving 8 bases between the germline ends. CDR1 is SGHTA, CDR2 FQGTGA, per germline. The CDR3 is CASSPRSTEAFF. In nucleotides, the CDR3 is TGTGCCAGCAGCCCACGGAGCACTGAAGCTTTCTTT.

The rearrangement joins TRBV29-1 to TRBJ1-2, with D tentatively TRBD1 (5 bases). Germline V lookup: CDR1 SQVTM, CDR2 ANQGSEA. The CDR3 is made up of 14 amino acids. V was pared by 7 bases and J by 2 bases, with 17 bases between. As DNA, the CDR3 is TGCAGCGCAGATCGAAGACAGAAGAACTATGGCTACACCTTC. This codes for CSADRRQKNYGYTF.

The V call is TRBV13, the J call TRBJ2-1; 12 bases are shared with TRBD2. The CDR3 contains 17 residues. CDR1 and CDR2 (germline): PRHDT, FYEKMQ (reference sequence). The J segment lost 0 bases and the V segment lost 3 bases, leaving 3 bases of the junction unmatched. CDR3 nucleotides: TGTGCCAGCAGCTTCACTAGCGGGGGGACCTCCTACAATGAGCAGTTCTTC. Translation: CASSFTSGGTSYNEQFF.

For the CDR3, the DNA is TGCGCCAGCAGCTTGCCGGGGGACGGCTACAATGAGCAGTTCTTC. Protein product: CASSLPGDGYNEQFF. V usage is TRBV5-1 and J usage is TRBJ2-1; the D gene is possibly TRBD2 (6 bases). Looked up from germline, CDR1 is SGHRS and CDR2 is YFSETQ. Trimming removed 1 base from V and 3 bases from J, with 11 bases in between. This CDR3 region has 15 residues. Looking up the rest from reference TRBV5-1 and TRBJ2-1 gives the full variable domain: KAGVTQTPRYLIKTRGQQVTLSCSPISGHRSVSWYQQTPGQGLQFLFEYFSETQRNKGNFPGRFSGRQFSNSRSEMNVSTLELGDSALYLCASSLPGDGYNEQFFGPGTRLTVL.